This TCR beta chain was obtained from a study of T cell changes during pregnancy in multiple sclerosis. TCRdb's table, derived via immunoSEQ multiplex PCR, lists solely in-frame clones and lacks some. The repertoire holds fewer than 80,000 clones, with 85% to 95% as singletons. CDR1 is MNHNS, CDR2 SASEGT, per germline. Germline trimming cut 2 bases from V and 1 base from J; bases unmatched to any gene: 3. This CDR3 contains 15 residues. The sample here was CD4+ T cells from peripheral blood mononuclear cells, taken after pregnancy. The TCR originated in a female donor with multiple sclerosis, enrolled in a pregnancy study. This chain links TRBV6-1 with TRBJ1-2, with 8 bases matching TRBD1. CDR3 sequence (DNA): TGTGCCAGCAGTGAATCAGGGGGCATTAACTATGGCTACACCTTC. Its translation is CASSESGGINYGYTF.